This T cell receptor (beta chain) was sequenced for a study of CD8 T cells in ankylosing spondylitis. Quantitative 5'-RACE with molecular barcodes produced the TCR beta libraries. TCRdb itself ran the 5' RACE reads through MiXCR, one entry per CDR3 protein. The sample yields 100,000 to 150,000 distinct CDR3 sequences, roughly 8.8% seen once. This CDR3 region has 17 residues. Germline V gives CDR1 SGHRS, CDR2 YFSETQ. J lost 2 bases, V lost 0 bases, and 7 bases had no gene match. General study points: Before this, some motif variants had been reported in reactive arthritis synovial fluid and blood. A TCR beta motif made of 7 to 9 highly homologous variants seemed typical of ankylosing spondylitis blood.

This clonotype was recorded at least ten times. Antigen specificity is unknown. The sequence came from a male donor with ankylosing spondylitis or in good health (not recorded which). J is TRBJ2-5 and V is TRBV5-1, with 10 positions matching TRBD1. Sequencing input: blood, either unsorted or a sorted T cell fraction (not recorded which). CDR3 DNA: TGCGCCAGCAGCTTGGCCCGGGACAGGGGTACTCAAGAGACCCAGTACTTC. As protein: CASSLARDRGTQETQYF.